This entry lists 21 T cell receptor beta chains sequenced from one sample in a study of blood T cell repertoires in COVID-19. This table comes from immunoSEQ multiplex PCR, and its TCRdb copy is limited to in-frame clones, with some not included. The sample comprises about 150,000 clones, 87% of which are singletons, and over 4% rests with the top ten. Sequencing was performed on PBMCs or T cells enriched from blood (not recorded which). The receptors were gathered from a middle-aged woman who had been exposed to COVID-19.

The chain employs TRBV9 and TRBJ2-1; the D gene is possibly TRBD2 (7 bases). Germline V gene data show CDR1 as SGDLS and CDR2 as YYNGEE. The CDR3 covers 15 residues. Trimming removed 1 base from V and 7 bases from J, with 15 bases in between. In DNA, the CDR3 is TGTGCCAGCAGCGTAATGGGGGGGCTCGGGAATGAGCAGTTCTTC. It translates to CASSVMGGLGNEQFF. The full variable domain, in which reference TRBV9 and TRBJ2-1 provide the parts outside the CDR3, is DSGVTQTPKHLITATGQRVTLRCSPRSGDLSVYWYQQSLDQGLQFLIQYYNGEERAKGNILERFSAQQFPDLHSELNLSSLELGDSALYFCASSVMGGLGNEQFFGPGTRLTVL.

On this clone: Within the sample, other DNA sequences also encode this same CDR3. The J gene is TRBJ1-3, the V gene TRBV5-1; TRBD1 agrees at 8 bases. After removal of 5 bases from V and 4 bases from J, the junction contained 5 bases not matched to a gene. The CDR3 totals 14 residues. The germline V gene has CDR1 SGHRS and CDR2 YFSETQ. The CDR3 is CASSLRGQGNTIYF. CDR3 sequence (DNA): TGCGCCAGCAGTCTCAGGGGGCAAGGAAACACCATATATTTT.

The chain is built from TRBV27 and TRBJ2-7; TRBD2 might be the D (6 bases). Germline CDR1 reads MNHEY; CDR2 reads SMNVEV (reference sequence). The CDR3 contains 16 residues. V was shortened by 3 bases and J by 2 bases, with 17 bases between the two germline ends. The CDR3 nucleotides read TGTGCCAGCAGTTTCGGGGACGGGACTGTAGCCTACGAGCAGTACTTC. Residues: CASSFGDGTVAYEQYF.

This clone has a handful of counts. The chain carries TRBV6-5 and TRBJ2-5, with a tentative D call TRBD2 (5 bases). From germline, CDR1 is MNHEY and CDR2 SVGAGI. The CDR3 length is 12 residues. Trimming pared 5 bases from V and 5 bases from J, leaving 9 bases between. The CDR3 is CASSPGGETQYF. The CDR3 bases are TGTGCCAGCAGTCCCGGCGGGGAGACCCAGTACTTC.

About this clone: The same CDR3 can be traced to other DNA sequences in this sample. The genes are TRBV18 and TRBJ2-2; 11 bases are shared with TRBD1. Trimming took 3 bases from V and 4 from J; bases not matched to a gene: 1. From germline, CDR1 is KGHSH and CDR2 LQKENI. This CDR3 has 15 residues. The CDR3 sequence is CASSPGTGGTGELFF. CDR3 DNA sequence: TGTGCCAGCTCACCTGGGACAGGGGGCACCGGGGAGCTGTTTTTT.

This rearrangement joins TRBV7-6 to TRBJ2-1; the D gene is possibly TRBD2 (5 bases). The germline V gene encodes CDR1 SGHVS and CDR2 FNYEAQ. The CDR3 runs 17 residues. Trimming took off 1 base at V and 2 bases at J, with 15 bases between the two ends. CDR3 in amino acids: CASSLGGGQNPYNEQFF. Here the CDR3 DNA reads TGTGCCAGCAGCTTAGGTGGCGGGCAGAACCCCTACAATGAGCAGTTCTTC.

The chain is built from TRBV3-1 (or the pseudogene TRBV3-2) and TRBJ2-3; D is uncertain. Per the germline V gene, CDR1 is LGHDT and CDR2 is YNNKEL (reference sequence). This CDR3 has 17 residues. The V gene lost 0 bases and the J gene lost 1 base, with 14 bases spanning the gap. In nucleotides, the CDR3 is TGTGCCAGCAGCCAAGAAGTTGGCGGCCGCCGCACAGATACGCAGTATTTT. The encoded protein is CASSQEVGGRRTDTQYF.

This clone was seen a few times. CDR3 nucleotides: TGTGCCAGTAGTCACGACCGGGTAGAGACCCAGTACTTC. It specifies CASSHDRVETQYF. The chain combines TRBV19 with TRBJ2-5, with no clear D. The germline V and J ends were trimmed by 5 bases and 4 bases, with 11 bases remaining between them. This CDR3 contains 13 residues. Per germline, CDR1 LNHDA and CDR2 SQIVND (reference sequence).

A few counts support this clone. V gene TRBV5-1 combines with J gene TRBJ2-2; possibly TRBD1 for D (5 bases). The germline V gene encodes CDR1 SGHRS and CDR2 YFSETQ. The V end was cut by 4 bases, the J end by 1 base, with 8 bases between. The length of the CDR3 is 14 residues. The chain's CDR3 is CASSPGQNTGELFF. The CDR3 coding sequence is TGCGCCAGCAGCCCCGGACAGAACACCGGGGAGCTGTTTTTT.

This chain joins TRBV7-2 and TRBJ1-5, with 9 bases that match TRBD1. The CDR3 loop spans 16 amino acids. J was trimmed by 4 bases and V by 4 bases; bases with no gene match: 8. Germline loops: CDR1 SGHTA, CDR2 FQGNSA. The CDR3 reads CASSSGQGLPNQPQHF. The CDR3, as DNA: TGTGCCAGCAGCTCAGGACAGGGGCTTCCAAATCAGCCCCAGCATTTT.

To note about this clone: No conserved phenylalanine or tryptophan ends this CDR3, so it is likely a read error. The limits of the CDR3 on the DNA are not certain, so only TCRdb's listed CDR3 is given. The chain uses TRBV9 and TRBJ1-1; TRBD1, the table's D call, lacks a check against the DNA. The CDR3 is 11 amino acids long, termini counted. CDR1 SGDLS and CDR2 YYNGEE come from the germline V gene. CDR3 region: CASSVSGSGQL.

CDR3 residues: CSVVFPTGRREQYF. In DNA form, the CDR3 reads TGCAGCGTTGTCTTTCCGACAGGGAGGCGCGAGCAGTACTTC. V usage is TRBV29-1 and J usage is TRBJ2-7; D might be TRBD1 (7 bases). The V end was cut by 4 bases, the J end by 6 bases, with 19 bases between. CDR3 length equals 14 residues. Per germline, CDR1 SQVTM and CDR2 ANQGSEA.

The J gene is TRBJ1-2, the V gene TRBV9; maybe TRBD1 (5 bases). The CDR3 has 12 residues. V was pared by 4 bases and J by 4 bases, with 8 bases between. The germline CDR1 and CDR2 sequences are SGDLS and YYNGEE. CDR3 amino acids: CASSRDSYGYTF. CDR3 nucleotides: TGTGCCAGCAGCCGGGACTCCTATGGCTACACCTTC.

The CDR3 nucleotides read TGTGCCAGCAGTGTGACAGGCAACCATCAGCCCCAGCATTTT. Translation: CASSVTGNHQPQHF. The chain couples TRBV27 to TRBJ1-5, with D perhaps TRBD1 (6 bases). This CDR3 is 14 amino acids long. V was pared by 5 bases and J by 5 bases, with 13 bases between. Looked up from germline, CDR1 is MNHEY and CDR2 is SMNVEV (reference sequence).

This sequence joins TRBV3-1 (or the pseudogene TRBV3-2) and TRBJ1-6; possibly TRBD1 for D (5 bases). Between the trimmed V and J ends, which lost 3 bases and 3 bases, there was a span of 12 bases. Germline values: CDR1 LGHDT, CDR2 YNNKEL (reference sequence). The CDR3 has 16 amino acids. The CDR3 reads CASSQDSGGYNSPLHF. The CDR3 DNA sequence: TGTGCCAGCAGCCAGGATAGCGGGGGCTATAATTCACCCCTCCACTTT.

J is TRBJ1-1 and V is TRBV11-1; D unclear. The CDR3 sequence is 13 residues long. Germline V gene lookup returns CDR1 SGHAT and CDR2 FQDESV (reference sequence). V was trimmed by 5 bases and J by 0 bases, leaving 7 bases between them. The DNA of the CDR3 is TGTGCCAGCAGCCCTACAGTGAACACTGAAGCTTTCTTT. This sequence encodes CASSPTVNTEAFF. Full variable domain (rest looked up from reference TRBV11-1 and TRBJ1-1): EAEVAQSPRYKITEKSQAVAFWCDPISGHATLYWYRQILGQGPELLVQFQDESVVDDSQLPKDRFSAERLKGVDSTLKIQPAELGDSAMYLCASSPTVNTEAFFGQGTRLTVV.

The chain couples TRBV19 to TRBJ2-2; unclear D gene. V lost 8 bases to trimming and J lost 7 bases, with 8 bases between them. Per germline, CDR1 LNHDA and CDR2 SQIVND (reference sequence). CDR3 length: 11 residues. The CDR3 coding sequence is TGTGCCAGTCGGGTTGTCGGGGAGCTGTTTTTT. It yields the protein CASRVVGELFF.

The chain has TRBV19 and TRBJ2-2; D might be TRBD2 (7 bases). Trimming took off 6 bases at V and 2 bases at J, with 22 bases between the two ends. There are 18 residues in the CDR3. The germline CDR1 and CDR2 sequences are LNHDA and SQIVND (reference sequence). In nucleotides, the CDR3 is TGTGCCAGTAGCTCCCTAGGTATGGGCGGGGGCAACACCGGGGAGCTGTTTTTT. It specifies CASSSLGMGGGNTGELFF.

This rearrangement joins TRBV2 to TRBJ2-2; 8 positions agree with TRBD2. The ends lost 9 bases at V and 7 bases at J; junction bases unmatched: 4. Germline V gene data show CDR1 as SNHLY and CDR2 as FYNNEI. The CDR3 consists of 12 residues. Here the CDR3 DNA reads TGTGCCAGACAGGGACTAGGCGGGGAGCTGTTTTTT. As protein: CARQGLGGELFF.

The CDR3 is CASSLEVRHTIYF. CDR3 in DNA: TGTGCCAGCAGTTTAGAGGTCAGACACACCATATATTTT. V is TRBV28 and J is TRBJ1-3; no reliable D call. This CDR3 has 13 residues. The germline CDR1 and CDR2 sequences are MDHEN and SYDVKM. With 2 bases removed from V and 8 bases from J, the gap between germline ends came to 10 bases.

This clone was seen a single time. This sequence joins TRBV7-8 and TRBJ2-7; 13 positions agree with TRBD2. The CDR3 sequence is 19 residues long. From germline, CDR1 is SGHVS and CDR2 FQNEAQ. Trimming took 5 bases from V and 2 from J; bases not matched to a gene: 15. CDR3 region: CASSPGLRTSGGLTYEQYF. As DNA, the CDR3 is TGTGCCAGCAGCCCAGGCCTAAGGACTAGCGGGGGTCTCACCTACGAGCAGTACTTC.